This T cell receptor (beta chain) was recorded in a study of shared clonotypes between healthy human individuals. Study-level information: CD8 memory received one plate per donor, CD8 naive two, CD4 memory three and CD4 naive three.

Study-level points and caveats: Tissue TCR repertoires likely differ from these blood-only repertoires. Sharing across four donors was highest in naive CD4 (around 5%) and lowest in memory CD8 (around 0.4%).

About this clone: Its antigen remains unknown.

CDR1 and CDR2 (germline): WNHNN, SYGVQD (reference sequence). The CDR3 covers 14 residues. V dropped 3 bases and J dropped 5; count of bases not matched to a gene: 6. As processed by the authors: Filtering differed for immunoSEQ, which gave only junction sequences without quality scores. Some clones are missing from TCRdb's copy, which holds only in-frame ones; the method was immunoSEQ multiplex PCR. From that table come the V and J calls and clone size; the DNA was used to work out D and trimming. The sample carries roughly 2.2 million clones, about nine tenths recorded once. This TCR came from a man in his late teens or twenties in good health. Some clones in this sample may be carry-over from other donors' samples. What was sequenced was naive CD4+ T cells from PBMCs. Indicated subset: CD45RA+ positively selected. The gene calls are TRBV10-1 and TRBJ2-7; 8 nucleotides align to TRBD1. CDR3 amino acids: CASSDRQGIDEQYF. In nucleotides, the CDR3 is TGCGCCAGCAGTGACCGACAGGGGATAGACGAGCAGTACTTC.